Listed below are T cell receptor beta chains from one sample, sequenced in a study of blood T cell repertoires in COVID-19. Using immunoSEQ multiplex PCR, the repertoire was profiled, and TCRdb retains in-frame clones only, with some absent. The sample consists of 100,000 to 150,000 clones, about 83% of them appearing once. Sequenced: peripheral blood. The source of these receptors is a man aged 35 to 55 with active or convalescent COVID-19. CDR3s include the opening cysteine and the closing phenylalanine or tryptophan. The order of the fields is D gene, V gene, J gene, clone size, CDR3 DNA, CDR3 protein. The D gene is left open where the match is weak. Clone size, where shown, is once, few, many, or a class for clones that have expanded.

NA	TRBV2	TRBJ2-1	NA	TGTGCCAGCAGTCCGGCAGGGGGGAGCTCCTACAATGAGCAGTTCTTC	CASSPAGGSSYNEQFF
NA	TRBV7-5	TRBJ2-5	NA	TGTGTCAGAAGCTTCGTCGCAGCGGGGGGATACTTC	CVRSFVAAGGYF
TRBD1	TRBV12-5	TRBJ1-6	NA	TGTGCTAGTGGTCAAGGACAGGGGGCATCCTATAATTCACCCCTCCACTTT	CASGQGQGASYNSPLHF
TRBD1	TRBV5-1	TRBJ1-5	NA	TGCGCCAGCAGCTTGGAGGGACAGGGTAATCAGCCCCAGCATTTT	CASSLEGQGNQPQHF
TRBD1	TRBV7-3	TRBJ2-1	NA	TGTGCCAGCAGCGTCCCCGGGACAGGATACAATGAGCAGTTCTTC	CASSVPGTGYNEQFF
NA	TRBV3-1/TRBV3-2	TRBJ1-6	NA	TGTGCCAGCAGCCAAGACCCTGGGCCACCCCTCCACTTT	CASSQDPGPPLHF
NA	TRBV29-1	TRBJ2-3	NA	TGCAGCGTTGTAGCAAGTACGCAGTATTTT	CSVVASTQYF
TRBD1	TRBV27	TRBJ1-4	NA	TGTGCCAGCAGTTCCGACAGGGGGTCTAATGAAAAACTGTTTTTT	CASSSDRGSNEKLFF
NA	TRBV27	TRBJ2-2	NA	TGTGCCAGCAGTACTCGGGGGATTGACACCGGGGAGCTGTTTTTT	CASSTRGIDTGELFF
NA	TRBV10-1	TRBJ1-5	NA	TGCGCCAGCAGTGAGACGGGACTCAAGGGTCAGCCCCAGCATTTT	CASSETGLKGQPQHF
NA	TRBV6-5	TRBJ1-1	NA	TGTGCCAGCAGTTTTGAGACAGGAAACACTGAAGCTTTCTTT	CASSFETGNTEAFF
TRBD2	TRBV11-2	TRBJ2-5	NA	TGTGCCAGCAGCAACCAACTAGCGGGGGGGCGGGAGACCCAGTACTTC	CASSNQLAGGRETQYF
NA	TRBV3-1/TRBV3-2	TRBJ2-1	NA	TGTGCCAGCAGCCAGAGGGGGAATGAGCAGTTCTTC	CASSQRGNEQFF
TRBD1	TRBV6-2/TRBV6-3	TRBJ1-4	NA	TGTGCCAGCACCCCGCAGGGGGCTCGACCAACTAATGAAAAACTGTTTTTT	CASTPQGARPTNEKLFF
NA	TRBV12-3/TRBV12-4	TRBJ1-6	NA	TGTGCCAGCAGTTTTGGGAGCAATTCACCCCTCCACTTT	CASSFGSNSPLHF
NA	TRBV6-1	TRBJ2-3	NA	TGTGCCAGCAGTGAATGGGGCGGCCAGGGCACAGATACGCAGTATTTT	CASSEWGGQGTDTQYF
TRBD1	TRBV30	TRBJ2-1	NA	TGTGCCTGGGGGGGACAGGCAGGCTACAATGAGCAGTTCTTC	CAWGGQAGYNEQFF
NA	TRBV27	TRBJ1-2	NA	TGTGCCAGCAGAGTAACAGGGACCCATGGCTACACCTTC	CASRVTGTHGYTF
NA	TRBV7-3	TRBJ1-1	NA	TGTGCCAGCAGCACCCTGGGGAGGGGGGAGAACACTGAAGCTTTCTTT	CASSTLGRGENTEAFF
TRBD2	TRBV10-3	TRBJ2-3	once	TGTGCCATCAGTGAGTCAAGCGGGGGTTCCACAGATACGCAGTATTTT	CAISESSGGSTDTQYF
NA	TRBV3-1/TRBV3-2	TRBJ1-3	NA	TGTGCCAGCAGCCTAGCCTCGGGAAACACCATATATTTT	CASSLASGNTIYF
NA	TRBV7-3	TRBJ1-1	NA	TGTGCCAGCAGCGCGGGGCCGAAGGACACTGAAGCTTTCTTT	CASSAGPKDTEAFF
TRBD1	TRBV18	TRBJ1-1	NA	TGTGCCAGCTCACGCACCGGGACAGGGAACACTGAAGCTTTCTTT	CASSRTGTGNTEAFF
NA	TRBV11-2	TRBJ2-2	NA	TGTGCCAGCAGCTCCACAGGGCTTCGGCGCACCGGGGAGCTGTTTTTT	CASSSTGLRRTGELFF
NA	TRBV4-2	TRBJ1-2	few	TGTGCCAGCAGCCTTCCCGTGAACTATGGCTACACCTTC	CASSLPVNYGYTF
TRBD1	TRBV28	TRBJ2-5	few	TGTGCCAGCAGTCCCGGGACAGGGAAACAAGAGACCCAGTACTTC	CASSPGTGKQETQYF
NA	TRBV5-1	TRBJ2-2	NA	TGCGCCAGCAGCACGGGGAACACCGGGGAGCTGTTTTTT	CASSTGNTGELFF
NA	TRBV21-1	TRBJ2-5	NA	TGTGCCACCCCCGGGACAGACCAAGAGACCCAGTACTTC	CATPGTDQETQYF
NA	TRBV28	TRBJ1-6	NA	TGTGCCAGCAGTTTGCAGTCGTCACCCCTCCACTTT	CASSLQSSPLHF
NA	TRBV7-2	TRBJ2-2	few	TGTGCCAGCAGCTTCAGGGTCAGCACCGGGGAGCTGTTTTTT	CASSFRVSTGELFF
NA	TRBV12-3/TRBV12-4	TRBJ1-1	NA	TGTGCCACCACTGGGGCTCTGCGTGGTGAAGCTTTCTTT	CATTGALRGEAFF
NA	TRBV19	TRBJ2-2	once	TGTGCCAGTATGCGGGGAATGAACACCGGGGAGCTGTTTTTT	CASMRGMNTGELFF
NA	TRBV5-1	TRBJ2-7	NA	TGCGCCAGCAGCTTGGGGCAGGGGATGTCCTACGAGCAGTACTTC	CASSLGQGMSYEQYF
TRBD1	TRBV18	TRBJ1-3	NA	TGTGCCAGCTCACCATCTCCAGGGGGTCTTTCTGGAAACACCATATATTTT	CASSPSPGGLSGNTIYF
TRBD1	TRBV27	TRBJ2-7	NA	TGTGCCAGCAGTCCACAGGGGGTAGCCTTGCGTGAGCAGTACTTC	CASSPQGVALREQYF
TRBD1	TRBV18	TRBJ2-5	NA	TGTGCCAGCTCACCGCCTTTGACAGGGGGGCAAGAGACCCAGTACTTC	CASSPPLTGGQETQYF
TRBD1	TRBV27	TRBJ1-1	NA	TGTGCCAGCAAAACTGACAGGGTGAACACTGAAGCTTTCTTT	CASKTDRVNTEAFF
NA	TRBV5-4	TRBJ2-3	NA	TGTGCCAGCAGCTTGGAAGAGTCAGTGATAGCCGGGTTTACAGATACGCAGTATTTT	CASSLEESVIAGFTDTQYF
NA	TRBV5-1	TRBJ2-5	NA	TGCGCCAGCAGCTCACCACGGGGGGCGGAGACCCAGTACTTC	CASSSPRGAETQYF
NA	TRBV19	TRBJ1-2	NA	TGTGCCAGTATCGACTTGAATCGCGGCAGGGATCATGGCTACACCTTC	CASIDLNRGRDHGYTF
NA	TRBV18	TRBJ2-2	NA	TGTGCCAGCTCACCACCGTTGGGCTCCGCGAACACCGGGGAGCTGTTTTTT	CASSPPLGSANTGELFF
NA	TRBV11-2	TRBJ2-2	few	TGTGCCAGCAGCTCGAGACAGGGAGGAGGGGAGCTGTTTTTT	CASSSRQGGGELFF
NA	TRBV18	TRBJ2-2	NA	TGTGCCAGCTCACCAGGGGCAATTGGCGGGGAGCTGTTTTTT	CASSPGAIGGELFF
NA	TRBV18	TRBJ1-1	NA	TGTGCCAGCTCATCTTACGACGGGAGCACTGAAGCTTTCTTT	CASSSYDGSTEAFF
NA	TRBV4-2	TRBJ2-5	few	TGTGCCAGCAGCCAAGGCTTTGGTCAGCGGCAAGAGACCCAGTACTTC	CASSQGFGQRQETQYF
TRBD1	TRBV6-5	TRBJ1-5	NA	TGTGCCAGCTCACGGGGGGGACAGGGTTCTCAGCCCCAGCATTTT	CASSRGGQGSQPQHF
NA	TRBV2	TRBJ1-4	NA	TGTGCCAGCAGTGACGCAGGTTGGGAAAAACTGTTTTTT	CASSDAGWEKLFF